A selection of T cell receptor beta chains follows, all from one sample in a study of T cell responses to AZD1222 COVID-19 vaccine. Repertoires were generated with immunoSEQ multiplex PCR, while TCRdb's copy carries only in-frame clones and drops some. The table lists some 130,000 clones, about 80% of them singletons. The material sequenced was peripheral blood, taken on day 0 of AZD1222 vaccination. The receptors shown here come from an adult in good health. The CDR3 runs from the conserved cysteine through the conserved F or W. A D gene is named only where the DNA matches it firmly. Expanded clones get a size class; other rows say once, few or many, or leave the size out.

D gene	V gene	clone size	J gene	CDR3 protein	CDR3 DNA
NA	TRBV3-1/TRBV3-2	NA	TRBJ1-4	CASSGSTGNEKLFF	TGTGCCAGCAGCGGTTCCACCGGGAATGAAAAACTGTTTTTT
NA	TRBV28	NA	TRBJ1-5	CASSLTPAGGQPQHF	TGTGCCAGCAGTTTAACCCCCGCGGGGGGCCAGCCCCAGCATTTT
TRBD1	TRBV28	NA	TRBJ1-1	CASTNSGGGEAFF	TGTGCCAGCACCAACTCAGGGGGCGGGGAAGCTTTCTTT
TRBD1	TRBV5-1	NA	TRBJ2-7	CASSLQTGSPYEQYF	TGCGCCAGCAGCCTACAGACAGGGTCGCCCTACGAGCAGTACTTC
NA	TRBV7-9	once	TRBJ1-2	CASSSGLDYGYTF	TGTGCCAGCAGCTCAGGGTTAGACTATGGCTACACCTTC
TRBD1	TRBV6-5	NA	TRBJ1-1	CASLQGANTEAFF	TGTGCCAGCTTACAGGGGGCGAACACTGAAGCTTTCTTT
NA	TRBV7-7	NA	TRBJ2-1	CASSLYRENEQFF	TGTGCTAGCAGCTTGTACAGGGAAAATGAGCAGTTCTTC
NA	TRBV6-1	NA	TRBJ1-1	CASSEVGVRGTEAFF	TGTGCCAGCAGTGAAGTGGGCGTTAGGGGCACTGAAGCTTTCTTT
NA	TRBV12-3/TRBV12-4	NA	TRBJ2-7	CASSQRSRYEQYF	TGTGCCAGCAGTCAACGGTCGCGCTACGAGCAGTACTTC
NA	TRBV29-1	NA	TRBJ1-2	CITAGEGYTF	TGCATCACGGCGGGGGAAGGCTACACCTTC
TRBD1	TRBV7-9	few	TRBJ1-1	CASSLSSGGTAEAFF	TGTGCCAGCAGCTTAAGTTCAGGGGGTACGGCTGAAGCTTTCTTT
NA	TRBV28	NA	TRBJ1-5	CASGHQGHQPQHF	TGTGCCAGCGGGCACCAGGGACATCAGCCCCAGCATTTT
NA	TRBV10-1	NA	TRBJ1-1	CANLLWTANTEAFF	TGCGCCAACCTTCTATGGACGGCCAACACTGAAGCTTTCTTT
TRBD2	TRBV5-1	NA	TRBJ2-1	CASSLGTRGGEQFF	TGCGCCAGCAGCCTAGGGACTAGGGGTGGCGAGCAGTTCTTC
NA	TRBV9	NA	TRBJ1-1	CASSPRVGGNTEAFF	TGTGCCAGCAGCCCTCGAGTGGGGGGGAACACTGAAGCTTTCTTT
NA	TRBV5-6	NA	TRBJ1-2	CASSRKTGFAYGYTF	TGTGCCAGCAGCCGAAAAACAGGGTTTGCCTATGGCTACACCTTC
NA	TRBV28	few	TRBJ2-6	CASSLEGLSGANVLTF	TGTGCCAGCAGTTTGGAGGGGCTCTCTGGGGCCAACGTCCTGACTTTC
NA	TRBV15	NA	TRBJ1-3	CATSGPFKGGAAGNTIYF	TGTGCCACCAGCGGACCCTTCAAAGGGGGAGCGGCTGGAAACACCATATATTTT
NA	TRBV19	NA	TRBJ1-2	CASSPIRGVDYGYTF	TGTGCCAGTAGTCCCATCCGGGGTGTCGACTATGGCTACACCTTC
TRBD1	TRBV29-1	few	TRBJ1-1	CSVGRVQGALEAFF	TGCAGCGTTGGGCGGGTACAGGGGGCCCTGGAAGCTTTCTTT
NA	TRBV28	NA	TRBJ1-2	CASSPPVYGYTF	TGTGCCAGCAGTCCCCCCGTCTATGGCTACACCTTC
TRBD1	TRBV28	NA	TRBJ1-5	CRTNKGGAGQPQHF	TGCCGGACCAATAAAGGGGGCGCAGGTCAGCCCCAGCATTTT
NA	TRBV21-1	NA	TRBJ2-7	CASSTPQGPGTGYYEQYF	TGTGCCAGCAGCACACCACAAGGCCCCGGGACAGGGTACTACGAGCAGTACTTC
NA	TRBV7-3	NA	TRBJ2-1	CASSLVGNEQFF	TGTGCCAGCAGCTTGGTGGGGAATGAGCAGTTCTTC
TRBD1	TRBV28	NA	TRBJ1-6	CASSFSSGQGASSPLHF	TGTGCCAGCAGTTTTTCCTCGGGGCAGGGGGCAAGTTCACCCCTCCACTTT
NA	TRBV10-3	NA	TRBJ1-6	CAISGGNSPLHF	TGTGCCATCAGTGGGGGTAATTCACCCCTCCACTTT
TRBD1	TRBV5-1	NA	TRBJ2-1	CASSRGQGAENEQFF	TGCGCCAGCAGCCGGGGACAGGGGGCGGAAAATGAGCAGTTCTTC
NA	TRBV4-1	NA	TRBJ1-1	CASSQARDTEAFF	TGCGCCAGCAGCCAAGCTCGGGACACTGAAGCTTTCTTT
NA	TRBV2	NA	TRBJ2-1	CASSVAGGLNEQFF	TGTGCCAGCAGTGTTGCAGGGGGGCTCAATGAGCAGTTCTTC
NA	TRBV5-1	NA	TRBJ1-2	CASSLVAGGYGYTF	TGCGCCAGCAGCTTAGTGGCAGGCGGCTATGGCTACACCTTC
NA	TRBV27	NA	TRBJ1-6	CASRDSLYNSPLHF	TGTGCCAGCAGGGACAGTCTATATAATTCACCCCTCCACTTT
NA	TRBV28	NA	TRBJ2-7	CASSYAPSEQYF	TGTGCCAGCAGTTACGCACCAAGCGAGCAGTACTTC
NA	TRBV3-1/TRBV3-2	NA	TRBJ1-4	CASSQGGVNNEKLFF	TGTGCCAGCAGCCAAGGGGGGGTTAATAATGAAAAACTGTTTTTT
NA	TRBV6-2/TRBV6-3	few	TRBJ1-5	CASSYDSLNQPQHF	TGTGCCAGCAGTTACGACAGCCTTAATCAGCCCCAGCATTTT
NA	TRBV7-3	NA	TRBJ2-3	CASSTSANPTDTQYF	TGTGCCAGCAGCACCAGCGCCAATCCCACAGATACGCAGTATTTT
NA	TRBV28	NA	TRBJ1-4	CASTINEKLFF	TGTGCCAGCACCATAAATGAAAAACTGTTTTTT